These 11 T cell receptor beta chains were all obtained from the same sample, sequenced in a study of vaccination and CD4 T cells after COVID-19. Time point indicated: late sampling 161 to 241 days after vaccination in three convalescent patients. The sample's treatment: roughly 10-day PBMC culture with coronavirus spike peptide pools or control peptides (ViraFEST assay). Sequencing of the DNA from cultured CD4+ T cells was carried out with the Oncomine TCR Beta short-read assay. Each CDR3 protein is one row after TCRdb ran MiXCR on the PCR reads. This sample carries under 20,000 distinct CDR3 sequences, just over 50% of them seen once, and the ten largest clones take 21%. Their cognate antigens are unknown. The sequencing used CD4+ T cells from blood, cultured in vitro, collected about 7 months after SARS-CoV-2 vaccination. The receptors here all came from a human donor who had recovered from COVID-19.

The chain uses TRBV11-3 and TRBJ2-1, with D possibly being TRBD2 (6 bases). In germline, CDR1 is SGHNT, CDR2 YENEEA. Trimming cost V 3 bases and J 0 bases, with 12 bases left between them. The CDR3 contains 16 residues. The CDR3 sequence: CASSFGREYSYNEQFF. As DNA, the CDR3 is TGTGCCAGCAGCTTTGGGCGGGAATACTCCTACAATGAGCAGTTCTTC.

This chain connects TRBV20-1 to TRBJ2-7; 9 bases are a match to TRBD1. This CDR3 is 16 amino acids long. With 2 bases clipped from V and 2 bases from J, the junction kept 10 bases outside the gene matches. The germline CDR1 and CDR2 sequences are DFQATT and SNEGSKA (reference sequence). CDR3 DNA sequence: TGCAGTGCTAGAAGGACAGGGGCACGGGTGACCTACGAGCAGTACTTC. Its protein is CSARRTGARVTYEQYF.

In this sample, this clonotype is medium-sized (0.01 to 0.1%). The CDR3 reads CASSYPQTGEQPQHF. The DNA for the CDR3 is TGTGCCAGCAGTTACCCTCAGACAGGGGAACAGCCCCAGCATTTT. This chain connects TRBV6-5 to TRBJ1-5; 8 bases agree with TRBD1. With 2 bases clipped from V and 7 bases from J, the junction kept 7 bases outside the gene matches. Germline loops: CDR1 MNHEY, CDR2 SVGAGI. The CDR3 is made up of 15 amino acids.

This chain uses TRBV6-1 with TRBJ2-5; 9 nucleotides agree with TRBD1. From germline, CDR1 is MNHNS and CDR2 SASEGT. V lost 9 bases to trimming and J lost 2 bases; unmatched junction nucleotides: 4. The CDR3 loop spans 13 amino acids. The CDR3 sequence is CASCGTGQETQYF. CDR3 in DNA: TGTGCCAGTTGTGGGACAGGGCAAGAGACCCAGTACTTC.

The chain links TRBV12-3 or TRBV12-4 to TRBJ2-3; D remains ambiguous. Deletions cut 5 bases from V and 3 bases from J, with 12 bases between. The CDR3 spans 14 residues. The CDR3, as DNA: TGTGCCAGCAGTCCCCTTCTGGGGACAGATACGCAGTATTTT. Residues: CASSPLLGTDTQYF.

The DNA for the CDR3 is TGTGCCAGCAGTGGGGGGGTCTACTATGGCTACACCTTC. It is translated as CASSGGVYYGYTF. This chain connects TRBV2 to TRBJ1-2, with a weak D call TRBD1 (5 bases). Germline lookup yields CDR1 SNHLY and CDR2 FYNNEI. Trimming left V 4 bases short and J 3 bases short, with 9 bases between. The CDR3 spans 13 residues. Full variable domain (missing parts from reference TRBV2 and TRBJ1-2): EPEVTQTPSHQVTQMGQEVILRCVPISNHLYFYWYRQILGQKVEFLVSFYNNEISEKSEIFDDQFSVERPDGSNFTLKIRSTKLEDSAMYFCASSGGVYYGYTFGSGTRLTVV.

The J gene is TRBJ2-5, the V gene TRBV7-9, with 11 bases fitting TRBD1. J lost 0 bases, V lost 6 bases, and 9 bases had no gene match. The CDR3 extends over 17 amino acids. From germline, CDR1 is SEHNR and CDR2 FQNEAQ (reference sequence). The CDR3 here is CASSSGQGASYQETQYF. The CDR3, as DNA: TGTGCCAGCAGTTCCGGACAGGGGGCTTCGTACCAAGAGACCCAGTACTTC.

This clonotype rates as medium-sized. This rearrangement joins TRBV20-1 to TRBJ2-2; 10 bases are a match to TRBD2. Trimming cost V 6 bases and J 7 bases; bases outside gene matches: 2. This CDR3 has 12 residues. From germline, CDR1 is DFQATT and CDR2 SNEGSKA (reference sequence). CDR3 nucleotides: TGCAGTGCGGGACTAGCGCACGGGGAGCTGTTTTTT. It encodes CSAGLAHGELFF.

This clonotype came up a few times. This sequence joins TRBV27 and TRBJ2-1, with 9 bases lining up with TRBD1. CDR3 length equals 14 residues. Germline CDR1 is MNHEY and CDR2 is SMNVEV (reference sequence). The V gene end was trimmed by 7 bases and the J gene end by 0 bases; junction bases not matched to a gene: 1. The CDR3 DNA is TGTGCCAGCAAGGGACAGGGCTCCTACAATGAGCAGTTCTTC. This codes for CASKGQGSYNEQFF.

V usage is TRBV11-2 and J usage is TRBJ1-2, with TRBD1 as a possible D gene (6 bases). The CDR3 runs 15 residues. The germline CDR1 and CDR2 sequences are SGHAT and FQNNGV. Trimming shortened V by 5 bases and J by 0 bases, and 13 bases separated the two germline ends. The CDR3 DNA is TGTGCCAGCAGCCGGAACAGGGAAGCTAACTATGGCTACACCTTC. Its protein product is CASSRNREANYGYTF.

A few counts support this clonotype. The chain joins TRBV29-1 to TRBJ1-2; a weak D match, TRBD1 (5 bases). The CDR3 has 12 amino acids. Germline CDR1 is SQVTM and CDR2 is ANQGSEA. The DNA of the CDR3 is TGCCTTACGGGGGACGATAACTATGGCTACACCTTC. Amino acid sequence: CLTGDDNYGYTF.